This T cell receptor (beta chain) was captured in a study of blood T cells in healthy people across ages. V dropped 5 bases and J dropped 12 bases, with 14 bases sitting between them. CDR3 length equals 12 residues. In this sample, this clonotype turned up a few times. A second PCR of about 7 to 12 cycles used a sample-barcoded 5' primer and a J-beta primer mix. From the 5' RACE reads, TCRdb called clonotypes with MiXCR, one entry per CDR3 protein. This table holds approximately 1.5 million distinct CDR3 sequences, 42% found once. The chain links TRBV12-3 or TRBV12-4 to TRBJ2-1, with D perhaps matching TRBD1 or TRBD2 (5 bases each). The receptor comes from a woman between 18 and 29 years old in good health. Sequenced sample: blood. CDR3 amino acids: CASSPGHFLQFF. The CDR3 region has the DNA TGTGCCAGCAGTCCGGGGCATTTTTTGCAGTTCTTC.